Presented here are 17 T cell receptor beta chains from one specimen sequenced in a study of regulatory T cells in long-lasting Graves disease. This sample's time point: persistent/refractory GD, antithyroid drugs over 5 years with positive TRAb. There was RNA extracted from PBMCs, and the TCR library was made from it. According to the study, TCR beta libraries were built with iRepertoire HTBI primers and CDR3-region Arm-PCR. TCRdb independently ran MiXCR on the multiplex PCR reads; one entry per CDR3 protein. The top ten clones hold about 7.8% of a sample with hundreds of thousands of distinct CDR3 sequences, roughly 20% of them seen once. The material sequenced was peripheral blood mononuclear cells (PBMCs), taken when the disease was refractory, from a patient treated with antithyroid drugs. Receptors were obtained from a female donor with Graves disease.

Worth noting for this clonotype: A much larger clone differs from this one at a single base, so this may be a read error. The conserved closing phenylalanine or tryptophan is absent in this CDR3, likely reflecting a read error. The chain combines TRBV7-9 with TRBJ2-5; 8 bases align to TRBD2. This CDR3 spans 14 amino acids. V trimming: 5 bases; J trimming: 4 bases; junction bases outside the gene matches: 6. CDR1 is SEHNR, CDR2 FQNEAQ, per germline (reference sequence). CDR3 DNA: TGTGCCAGCAGCCCCCCGGCGGGAGGAGAGACCCAGTACCTC. As protein: CASSPPAGGETQYL.

In its sample, this clonotype was seen a few times. The chain joins TRBV30 to TRBJ1-2; D possibly corresponds to TRBD1 (6 bases). Trimming pared 3 bases from V and 2 bases from J, leaving 13 bases between. This CDR3 spans 14 amino acids. The germline V gene has CDR1 GTSNPN and CDR2 SVGIG (reference sequence). CDR3 bases: TGTGCCTGGAGAGCTTCAGGGGACAACTATGGCTACACCTTC. Its protein product is CAWRASGDNYGYTF. The complete variable domain, with remaining parts taken from reference TRBV30 and TRBJ1-2, reads SQTIHQWPATLVQPVGSPLSLECTVEGTSNPNLYWYRQAAGRGLQLLFYSVGIGQISSEVPQNLSASRPQDRQFILSSKKLLLSDSGFYLCAWRASGDNYGYTFGSGTRLTVV.

The rearrangement uses TRBV20-1 and TRBJ2-1; D call uncertain. Germline values: CDR1 DFQATT, CDR2 SNEGSKA (reference sequence). This CDR3 is built from 13 residues. Deletions cut 6 bases from V and 3 bases from J, with 12 bases between. The CDR3 DNA reads TGCAGTGCCGCTTACCCAGACTACAATGAGCAGTTCTTC. Encoded protein: CSAAYPDYNEQFF.

This clonotype showed up just a few times. This chain joins TRBV4-3 and TRBJ1-1; tentative D call: TRBD1 (5 bases). The CDR3 is 14 residues long. V lost 1 base and J 6 bases, leaving 12 bases between the germline ends. Germline-derived CDR1 and CDR2 are LGHNA and YSLEER. The DNA of the CDR3 is TGCGCCAGCAGCCAAGCAGGGTCTGTGGCTGAAGCTTTCTTT. It yields the protein CASSQAGSVAEAFF.

The chain employs TRBV5-1 and TRBJ2-1; no definite D call. Germline-derived CDR1 and CDR2 are SGHRS and YFSETQ. Trimming pared 1 base from V and 3 bases from J, leaving 14 bases between. The CDR3 contains 16 residues. The CDR3 coding sequence is TGCGCCAGCAGCTTGCAACGCGGCAGGAGCTACAATGAGCAGTTCTTC. Its translation: CASSLQRGRSYNEQFF.

The V call is TRBV28, the J call TRBJ2-1; perhaps TRBD2 as D (6 bases). The CDR3 covers 15 residues. The germline CDR1 and CDR2 sequences are MDHEN and SYDVKM. V dropped 5 bases and J dropped 10 bases, with 21 bases sitting between them. CDR3 coding DNA: TGTGCCAGCAGTCATGACTTTCCTGGGGGGAACGAGCAGTTCTTC. This sequence encodes CASSHDFPGGNEQFF.

The chain has TRBV27 and TRBJ2-7, with no clear D. V was cut by 4 bases and J by 6 bases, with 16 bases left in between. This CDR3 comprises 14 residues. In germline, CDR1 is MNHEY, CDR2 SMNVEV (reference sequence). CDR3 DNA: TGTGCCAGCAGTTCATCTTTAGGCCCAGGCGAGCAGTACTTC. This gives the protein CASSSSLGPGEQYF.

This clonotype was recorded at least ten times. The genes are TRBV27 and TRBJ1-6, with 10 bases lining up with TRBD1. The V gene end was trimmed by 3 bases and the J gene end by 7 bases; junction bases not matched to a gene: 3. CDR3 length equals 15 residues. Germline V CDR1 and CDR2: MNHEY, SMNVEV (reference sequence). CDR3 in DNA: TGTGCCAGCAGTTTCCGGACAGGGGGAAATTCACCCCTCCACTTT. Amino acid sequence: CASSFRTGGNSPLHF.

Many counts were recorded for this clonotype. V and J are TRBV11-2 and TRBJ1-2; 7 bases are a match to TRBD1. Trimming took 4 bases from V and 3 from J; bases not matched to a gene: 5. CDR1 SGHAT and CDR2 FQNNGV come from the germline V gene. CDR3 size: 14 residues. DNA of the CDR3: TGTGCCAGCAGCTACACAACAGGGGACTATGGCTACACCTTC. It specifies CASSYTTGDYGYTF.

This clonotype was detected ten times or more. J is TRBJ1-1 and V is TRBV11-3; no firm D call. This CDR3 region has 13 residues. V lost 2 bases to trimming and J lost 2 bases, with 6 bases between them. Per germline, CDR1 SGHNT and CDR2 YENEEA. The CDR3 nucleotides read TGTGCCAGCAGCTTACTAGACAACACTGAAGCTTTCTTT. Amino acid sequence: CASSLLDNTEAFF.

The V gene is TRBV29-1, the J gene TRBJ2-7, with D unclear. Per germline, CDR1 SQVTM and CDR2 ANQGSEA. The CDR3 covers 13 residues. Trimming stripped 3 bases from V and 2 bases from J, with 11 bases between. This CDR3 reads CSVEVPNTYEQYF. The CDR3 DNA reads TGCAGCGTTGAGGTGCCCAACACCTACGAGCAGTACTTC.

This chain uses TRBV4-1 with TRBJ2-7; no reliable D call. Trimming pared 1 base from V and 1 base from J, leaving 11 bases between. CDR1 and CDR2 (germline): MGHRA, YSYEKL. CDR3 length: 15 amino acids. The CDR3 region is CASSQATGLSYEQYF. The DNA for the CDR3 is TGCGCCAGCAGCCAAGCCACCGGGCTGTCCTACGAGCAGTACTTC.

The sample holds many counts of this clonotype. The J gene is TRBJ2-7, the V gene TRBV11-1; D call uncertain. The CDR3 is made up of 17 amino acids. Germline V gene data show CDR1 as SGHAT and CDR2 as FQDESV (reference sequence). V was cut by 5 bases and J by 2 bases, with 22 bases left in between. DNA of the CDR3: TGTGCCAGCAGCCAATGGACCGCCCCTCTTTCGCCCTACGAGCAGTACTTC. Amino acid sequence: CASSQWTAPLSPYEQYF.

The chain recombines TRBV20-1 with TRBJ1-4, with D possibly TRBD1 on 6 matching bases. Deletions cut 0 bases from V and 7 bases from J, with 12 bases between. Germline V gene data show CDR1 as DFQATT and CDR2 as SNEGSKA (reference sequence). CDR3 length: 14 residues. The CDR3 DNA is TGCAGTGCTAGAGAGTTACCAGGGGCTGAAAAACTGTTTTTT. Its translation: CSARELPGAEKLFF.

The sample holds a few counts of this clonotype. The chain has TRBV6-1 and TRBJ2-7; unclear D gene. CDR3 length: 11 residues. V lost 10 bases, J lost 7 bases, and 14 bases lay in between. CDR1 and CDR2 from the germline V gene are MNHNS and SASEGT. Here the CDR3 reads CATKNWQEQYF. The CDR3 nucleotides read TGTGCCACCAAAAACTGGCAGGAGCAGTACTTC.

At least ten counts were recorded for this clonotype. The rearrangement joins TRBV12-3 or TRBV12-4 to TRBJ2-2; D is ambiguous. The V end lost 3 bases, the J end lost 2 bases, and 7 bases lay between the germline ends. CDR3 length: 14 residues. Here the CDR3 DNA reads TGTGCCAGCAGTTTCACGACAAACACCGGGGAGCTGTTTTTT. Amino acid sequence: CASSFTTNTGELFF.

This clonotype was seen ten or more times. J is TRBJ1-2 and V is TRBV2; D is possibly TRBD1 (5 bases). Germline loops: CDR1 SNHLY, CDR2 FYNNEI. Trimming removed 8 bases from V and 1 base from J, with 14 bases in between. The CDR3 loop spans 14 amino acids. Here the CDR3 reads CASGRRGDNYGYTF. In DNA form, the CDR3 reads TGTGCCAGCGGCAGGAGGGGCGATAACTATGGCTACACCTTC. Full variable domain (remainder filled in from reference TRBV2 and TRBJ1-2): EPEVTQTPSHQVTQMGQEVILRCVPISNHLYFYWYRQILGQKVEFLVSFYNNEISEKSEIFDDQFSVERPDGSNFTLKIRSTKLEDSAMYFCASGRRGDNYGYTFGSGTRLTVV.